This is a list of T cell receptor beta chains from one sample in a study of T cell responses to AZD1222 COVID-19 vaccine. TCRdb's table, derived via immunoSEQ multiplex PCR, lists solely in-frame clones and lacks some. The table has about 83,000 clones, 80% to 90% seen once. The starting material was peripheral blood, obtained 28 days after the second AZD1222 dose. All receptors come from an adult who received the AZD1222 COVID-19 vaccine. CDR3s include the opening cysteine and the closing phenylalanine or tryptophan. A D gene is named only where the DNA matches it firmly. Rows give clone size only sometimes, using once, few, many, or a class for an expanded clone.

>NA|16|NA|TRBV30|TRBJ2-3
CAWSVVQIGEGDTQYF
TGTGCCTGGAGTGTCGTCCAGATAGGAGAAGGAGATACGCAGTATTTT
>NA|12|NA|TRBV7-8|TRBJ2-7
CATSGTGYEQYF
TGTGCCACCTCTGGGACGGGGTACGAGCAGTACTTC
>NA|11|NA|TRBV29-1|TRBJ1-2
CSVVHLDGYTF
TGCAGCGTTGTGCACTTAGATGGCTACACCTTC
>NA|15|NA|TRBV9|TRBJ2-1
CASSPGQTSYNEQFF
TGTGCCAGCAGCCCAGGACAGACCTCCTACAATGAGCAGTTCTTC
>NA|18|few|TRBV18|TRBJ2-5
CASSPISSVGPRQETQYF
TGTGCCAGCTCACCTATTAGTAGCGTAGGGCCGAGACAAGAGACCCAGTACTTC
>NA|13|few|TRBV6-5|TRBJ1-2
CASSQRGNYGYTF
TGTGCCAGCAGTCAAAGGGGAAACTATGGCTACACCTTC
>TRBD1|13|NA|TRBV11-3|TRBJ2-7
CASSWDRTGEQYF
TGTGCCAGCAGCTGGGACAGAACGGGTGAGCAGTACTTC
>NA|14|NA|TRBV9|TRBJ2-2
CASSVAPEPGELFF
TGTGCCAGCAGCGTAGCTCCGGAGCCCGGGGAGCTGTTTTTT
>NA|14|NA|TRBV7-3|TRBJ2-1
CASSLDSSYNEQFF
TGTGCCAGCAGCTTAGACAGCTCCTACAATGAGCAGTTCTTC
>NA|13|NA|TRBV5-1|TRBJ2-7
CASRPRDDYEQYF
TGCGCCAGCAGACCCAGGGATGACTACGAGCAGTACTTC
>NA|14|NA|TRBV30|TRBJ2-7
CAWSVRPGAGEQYF
TGTGCCTGGAGTGTACGGCCGGGGGCGGGTGAGCAGTACTTC
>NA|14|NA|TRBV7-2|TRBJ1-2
CASSLAGLDYGYTF
TGTGCCAGCAGCTTAGCAGGGCTGGACTATGGCTACACCTTC
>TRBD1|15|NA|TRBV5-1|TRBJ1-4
CASSKEQGANEKLFF
TGCGCCAGCAGCAAGGAACAGGGGGCTAATGAAAAACTGTTTTTT
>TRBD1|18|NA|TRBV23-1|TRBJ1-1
CASSQSCRDRRKNTEAFF
TGCGCCAGCAGTCAATCGTGCAGGGACAGGAGAAAGAACACTGAAGCTTTCTTT
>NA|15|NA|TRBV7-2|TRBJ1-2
CASSLSRQGGYGYTF
TGTGCCAGCAGCTTATCTCGGCAGGGAGGCTATGGCTACACCTTC
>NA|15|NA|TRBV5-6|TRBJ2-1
CASSRTISSYNEQFF
TGTGCCAGCAGCAGGACTATTAGCTCCTACAATGAGCAGTTCTTC
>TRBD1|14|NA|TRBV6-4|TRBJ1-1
CASSQTGGGTEAFF
TGTGCCAGCAGTCAGACAGGGGGCGGAACTGAAGCTTTCTTT
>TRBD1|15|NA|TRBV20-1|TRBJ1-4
CSASSPDRGKEKLFF
TGCAGTGCTAGTTCTCCGGACAGGGGGAAAGAAAAACTGTTTTTT
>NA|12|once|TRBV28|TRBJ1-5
CASRTPPQPQHF
TGTGCCAGCAGAACGCCACCCCAGCCCCAGCATTTT
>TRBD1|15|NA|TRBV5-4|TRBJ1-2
CASSYRDRGRGGYTF
TGTGCCAGCAGCTACCGGGACAGGGGGCGCGGAGGCTACACCTTC
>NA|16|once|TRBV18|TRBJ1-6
CASSPNEGGGNSPLHF
TGTGCCAGCTCACCGAACGAGGGAGGGGGAAATTCACCCCTCCACTTT
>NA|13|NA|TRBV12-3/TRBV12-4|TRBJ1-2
CASSSGTPRGYTF
TGTGCCAGCAGTTCCGGGACACCAAGGGGCTACACCTTC
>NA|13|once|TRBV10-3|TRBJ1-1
CAIRPLDGTEAFF
TGTGCCATCAGACCACTAGATGGGACTGAAGCTTTCTTT
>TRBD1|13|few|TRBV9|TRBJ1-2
CASSATGVDGYTF
TGTGCCAGCAGCGCGACAGGGGTGGATGGCTACACCTTC
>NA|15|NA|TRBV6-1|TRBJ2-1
CASSEGLSSYNEQFF
TGTGCCAGCAGTGAAGGGCTGAGCTCCTACAATGAGCAGTTCTTC
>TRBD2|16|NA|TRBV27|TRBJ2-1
CASSLTLAGGPGEQFF
TGTGCCAGCAGTTTAACTCTAGCGGGAGGGCCCGGTGAGCAGTTCTTC
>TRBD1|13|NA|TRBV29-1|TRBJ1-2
CSVEDRDNYGYTF
TGCAGCGTTGAGGACAGGGATAACTATGGCTACACCTTC
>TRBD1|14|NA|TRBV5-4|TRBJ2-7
CASSLGQGFDEQYF
TGTGCCAGCAGCCTGGGACAGGGGTTCGACGAGCAGTACTTC
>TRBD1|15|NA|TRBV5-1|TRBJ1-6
CASSLAGTGRSPLHF
TGCGCCAGCAGCTTGGCAGGGACAGGGCGGTCACCCCTCCACTTT
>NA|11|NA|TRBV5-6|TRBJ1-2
CASSGDGGYTF
TGTGCCAGCAGCGGGGACGGGGGCTACACCTTC
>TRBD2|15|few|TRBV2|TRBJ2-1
CASTGGTSEYNEQFF
TGTGCCAGCACCGGAGGGACTAGCGAGTACAATGAGCAGTTCTTC
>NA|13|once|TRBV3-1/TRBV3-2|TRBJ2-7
CASSHSLDYEQYF
TGTGCCAGCAGCCATTCTCTTGACTACGAGCAGTACTTC
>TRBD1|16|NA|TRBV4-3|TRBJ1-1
CASSQYTGELDTEAFF
TGCGCCAGCAGCCAGTATACAGGGGAGTTGGACACTGAAGCTTTCTTT
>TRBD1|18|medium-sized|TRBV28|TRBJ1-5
CASSLTGLELFSNQPQHF
TGTGCCAGCAGTTTGACAGGGCTTGAGTTGTTTAGCAATCAGCCCCAGCATTTT
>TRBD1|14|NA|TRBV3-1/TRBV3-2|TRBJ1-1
CASSRRDRDTEAFF
TGTGCCAGCAGTCGCAGGGACAGAGACACTGAAGCTTTCTTT
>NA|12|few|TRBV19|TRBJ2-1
CASSIRDNEQFF
TGTGCCAGTAGTATTCGGGACAATGAGCAGTTCTTC
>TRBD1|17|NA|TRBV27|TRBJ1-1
CASSLSPGQGGRGEAFF
TGTGCCAGCAGTTTATCGCCCGGACAGGGGGGAAGGGGGGAAGCTTTCTTT
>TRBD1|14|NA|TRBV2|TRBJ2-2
CASSEGQYTGELFF
TGTGCCAGCAGTGAGGGACAGTACACCGGGGAGCTGTTTTTT
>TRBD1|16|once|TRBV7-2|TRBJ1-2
CASSPRAGDRNYGYTF
TGTGCCAGCAGCCCAAGAGCGGGGGACAGAAACTATGGCTACACCTTC
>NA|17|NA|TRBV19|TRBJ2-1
CASRAGHADSSYNEQFF
TGTGCCAGTAGGGCGGGGCACGCTGATAGCTCCTACAATGAGCAGTTCTTC
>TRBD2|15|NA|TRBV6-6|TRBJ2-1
CASSYGLAEYNEQFF
TGTGCCAGCAGTTACGGACTAGCGGAATACAATGAGCAGTTCTTC
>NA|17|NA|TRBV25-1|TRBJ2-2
CASSEAGLGPTTLELFF
TGTGCCAGCAGTGAAGCAGGTCTGGGGCCAACAACCCTGGAGCTGTTTTTT
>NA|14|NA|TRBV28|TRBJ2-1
CASSLLSDYNEQFF
TGTGCCAGCAGTTTATTGTCAGATTACAATGAGCAGTTCTTC
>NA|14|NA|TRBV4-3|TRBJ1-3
CASSQRAGGNTIYF
TGCGCCAGCAGCCAACGGGCAGGTGGAAACACCATATATTTT
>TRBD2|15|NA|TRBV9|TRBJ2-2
CASSVGLAGVGELFF
TGTGCCAGCAGCGTAGGACTAGCGGGAGTAGGGGAGCTGTTTTTT
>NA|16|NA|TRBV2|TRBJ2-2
CASSEQGAENTGELFF
TGTGCCAGCAGTGAACAAGGAGCAGAAAACACCGGGGAGCTGTTTTTT
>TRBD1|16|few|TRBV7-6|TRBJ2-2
CASSQPRDRGAGELFF
TGTGCCAGCAGCCAACCCCGGGACAGGGGTGCCGGGGAGCTGTTTTTT
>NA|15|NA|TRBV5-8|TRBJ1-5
CASNELSRDGQPQHF
TGTGCCAGCAACGAACTGTCGAGGGATGGACAGCCCCAGCATTTT